The rows below give T cell receptor beta chains drawn from one sample of a study of blood T cell repertoires in COVID-19. Only in-frame clones appear in the TCRdb table, and some are missing; sequencing was by immunoSEQ multiplex PCR. In the table there are around 700,000 clones, 90% of which are singletons. The sequenced sample consisted of peripheral blood. These receptors came from a woman between 18 and 29 years old with acute or convalescent COVID-19. The CDR3 runs from the conserved cysteine through the conserved F or W. The D gene is left open where the match is weak. For some rows the clone size is stated as once, few or many, or as a class when expanded; others skip it.

d_call: NA
clone_size: NA
v_call: TRBV5-1
j_call: TRBJ1-2
cdr3_nt: TGCGCCAGCAGCTTGACAGGGATGACCTATGGCTACACCTTC
cdr3_aa: CASSLTGMTYGYTF

d_call: NA
clone_size: NA
v_call: TRBV11-2
j_call: TRBJ1-2
cdr3_nt: TGTGCCAGCAGCTTAACGCAGGATACCTATGGCTACACCTTC
cdr3_aa: CASSLTQDTYGYTF

d_call: TRBD1
clone_size: few
v_call: TRBV30
j_call: TRBJ1-1
cdr3_nt: TGTGCCTGGAGAGGACAGGGGAACACTGAAGCTTTCTTT
cdr3_aa: CAWRGQGNTEAFF

d_call: NA
clone_size: NA
v_call: TRBV3-1/TRBV3-2
j_call: TRBJ2-1
cdr3_nt: TGTGCCAGCAGCCAAGGCGTTACTGAGCAGTTCTTC
cdr3_aa: CASSQGVTEQFF

d_call: TRBD1
clone_size: NA
v_call: TRBV19
j_call: TRBJ1-5
cdr3_nt: TGTGCCAGTACCCTTGGACAGGGCGGGAGTAGCAATCAGCCCCAGCATTTT
cdr3_aa: CASTLGQGGSSNQPQHF

d_call: NA
clone_size: NA
v_call: TRBV12-5
j_call: TRBJ2-6
cdr3_nt: TGTGCTAGTGGTTTGGTGTGGAATCCAGGGATCTTGGGCTCTGGGGCCAACGTCCTGACTTTC
cdr3_aa: CASGLVWNPGILGSGANVLTF

d_call: NA
clone_size: NA
v_call: TRBV4-1
j_call: TRBJ1-5
cdr3_nt: TGCGCCAGCAGCCAAGAACTTTCGGCCCAGGGCAGGCAGCCCCAGCATTTT
cdr3_aa: CASSQELSAQGRQPQHF

d_call: NA
clone_size: NA
v_call: TRBV29-1
j_call: TRBJ2-7
cdr3_nt: TGCAGCGCCGTTGGCACCTACGAGCAGTACTTC
cdr3_aa: CSAVGTYEQYF

d_call: NA
clone_size: NA
v_call: TRBV19
j_call: TRBJ1-4
cdr3_nt: TGTGCCAGTAGTATAAACGGACAACCTAATGAAAAACTGTTTTTT
cdr3_aa: CASSINGQPNEKLFF

d_call: NA
clone_size: NA
v_call: TRBV4-1
j_call: TRBJ1-4
cdr3_nt: TGCGCCAGCAGGGGAGGAAGAACAACTAATGAAAAACTGTTTTTT
cdr3_aa: CASRGGRTTNEKLFF

d_call: NA
clone_size: NA
v_call: TRBV9
j_call: TRBJ1-1
cdr3_nt: TGTGCCAGCAGCGTGGGGGGTGACACTGAAGCTTTCTTT
cdr3_aa: CASSVGGDTEAFF

d_call: NA
clone_size: NA
v_call: TRBV6-5
j_call: TRBJ1-1
cdr3_nt: TGTGCCACCCACAGGGCATCTGAAGCTTTCTTT
cdr3_aa: CATHRASEAFF

d_call: NA
clone_size: NA
v_call: TRBV7-2
j_call: TRBJ1-1
cdr3_nt: TGTGCCAGCACCCGTGCGGGCACCTTGGACACTGAAGCTTTCTTT
cdr3_aa: CASTRAGTLDTEAFF

d_call: TRBD1
clone_size: once
v_call: TRBV6-5
j_call: TRBJ1-3
cdr3_nt: TGTGCCAGCAGTAAGATACAGGGGACTGGAAACACCATATATTTT
cdr3_aa: CASSKIQGTGNTIYF

d_call: NA
clone_size: NA
v_call: TRBV7-2
j_call: TRBJ2-6
cdr3_nt: TGTGCCAGCAGTCCGGGGGAGACTGGGGCCAACGTCCTGACTTTC
cdr3_aa: CASSPGETGANVLTF

d_call: NA
clone_size: NA
v_call: TRBV30
j_call: TRBJ1-3
cdr3_nt: TGTGCCTGGAGTCCACCGGGAGTTGGAAACACCATATATTTT
cdr3_aa: CAWSPPGVGNTIYF